Listed below are T cell receptor beta chains from one sample, sequenced in a study of blood T cell repertoires in COVID-19. Assay used: immunoSEQ multiplex PCR; TCRdb lists only in-frame clones, some missing. The repertoire holds under 200,000 clones, with around nine tenths as singletons. Sequences were obtained from peripheral blood. These receptors all come from a man between 35 and 55 years old with active or convalescent COVID-19. The CDR3 runs from the conserved cysteine through the conserved F or W. The D gene is left open where the match is weak. Size is omitted from some rows. Given values are once, few, many or a class for expanded clones.

NA	TRBV7-2	TRBJ1-5	TRBD1	CASSTPGTGVQPQHF	TGTGCCAGCAGCACCCCTGGGACAGGGGTTCAGCCCCAGCATTTT
NA	TRBV18	TRBJ1-1	NA	CASSPAGGSTEAFF	TGTGCCAGCTCCCCCGCCGGTGGGAGCACTGAAGCTTTCTTT
NA	TRBV2	TRBJ1-5	NA	CASSELAGDSGNQPQHF	TGTGCCAGCAGTGAGTTGGCGGGGGACTCTGGCAATCAGCCCCAGCATTTT
NA	TRBV6-1	TRBJ1-2	NA	CASSEALGQFYGYTF	TGTGCCAGCAGTGAAGCGCTCGGACAGTTCTATGGCTACACCTTC
NA	TRBV5-4	TRBJ1-2	TRBD1	CASSKGAGQGVNYGYTF	TGTGCCAGCAGCAAAGGGGCGGGACAGGGAGTCAACTATGGCTACACCTTC
once	TRBV28	TRBJ1-3	NA	CASSKERRINQNTIYF	TGTGCCAGCAGCAAAGAGCGTCGGATCAACCAAAACACCATATATTTT
NA	TRBV18	TRBJ2-7	NA	CASSSNGAYEQYF	TGTGCCAGCTCATCAAACGGGGCCTACGAGCAGTACTTC
NA	TRBV4-3	TRBJ2-7	NA	CASSQVGSGFYEQYF	TGCGCCAGCAGCCAAGTAGGCTCCGGGTTTTACGAGCAGTACTTC
once	TRBV18	TRBJ1-4	NA	CASSQNEKLFF	TGTGCCAGCTCGCAGAATGAAAAACTGTTTTTT
NA	TRBV14	TRBJ2-7	TRBD1	CASSPRSGTGAYEQYF	TGTGCCAGCAGCCCCCGTAGCGGGACAGGGGCCTACGAGCAGTACTTC
few	TRBV9	TRBJ2-3	NA	CASSAEGSGTDTQYF	TGTGCCAGCAGCGCCGAGGGTTCAGGCACAGATACGCAGTATTTT
NA	TRBV6-4	TRBJ2-3	TRBD2	CASSETSGGADTQYF	TGTGCCAGCAGTGAGACTAGCGGGGGGGCAGATACGCAGTATTTT
few	TRBV28	TRBJ2-1	NA	CASSFNYNEQFF	TGTGCCAGCAGTTTCAACTACAATGAGCAGTTCTTC
NA	TRBV27	TRBJ1-6	NA	CASSLFVPNSPLHF	TGTGCCAGCAGTTTATTCGTTCCGAATTCACCCCTCCACTTT
many	TRBV28	TRBJ1-3	NA	CASSFRGAGNTIYF	TGTGCCAGCAGTTTCAGGGGCGCTGGAAACACCATATATTTT
once	TRBV19	TRBJ2-7	TRBD2	CASSIALTSGRNYEQYF	TGTGCCAGTAGTATAGCCCTTACTAGCGGGAGGAACTACGAGCAGTACTTC
once	TRBV6-5	TRBJ2-2	TRBD2	CASRVAGVGSGELFF	TGTGCCAGCAGGGTAGCGGGAGTTGGGTCCGGGGAGCTGTTTTTT
NA	TRBV5-1	TRBJ1-1	NA	CASSLAPQGSNTEAFF	TGCGCCAGCAGCTTGGCGCCACAGGGATCGAACACTGAAGCTTTCTTT
NA	TRBV10-3	TRBJ2-5	NA	CAISESENLQETQYF	TGTGCTATCAGTGAGTCGGAGAACCTCCAAGAGACCCAGTACTTC
NA	TRBV7-9	TRBJ1-1	TRBD1	CASSLDPGQGFDTEAFF	TGTGCCAGCAGCTTAGATCCGGGACAGGGGTTCGACACTGAAGCTTTCTTT
NA	TRBV6-5	TRBJ1-1	NA	CASRPHLLNTEAFF	TGTGCCAGCAGACCACATCTTCTGAACACTGAAGCTTTCTTT
NA	TRBV19	TRBJ1-1	NA	CASSGQGWAEAFF	TGTGCCAGTAGTGGCCAGGGGTGGGCTGAAGCTTTCTTT
once	TRBV20-1	TRBJ1-1	NA	CSASQYRQNTEAFF	TGCAGTGCTAGTCAGTACAGGCAGAACACTGAAGCTTTCTTT
NA	TRBV24-1	TRBJ2-6	NA	CATSDLSGANVLTF	TGTGCCACCAGTGACCTTTCTGGGGCCAACGTCCTGACTTTC